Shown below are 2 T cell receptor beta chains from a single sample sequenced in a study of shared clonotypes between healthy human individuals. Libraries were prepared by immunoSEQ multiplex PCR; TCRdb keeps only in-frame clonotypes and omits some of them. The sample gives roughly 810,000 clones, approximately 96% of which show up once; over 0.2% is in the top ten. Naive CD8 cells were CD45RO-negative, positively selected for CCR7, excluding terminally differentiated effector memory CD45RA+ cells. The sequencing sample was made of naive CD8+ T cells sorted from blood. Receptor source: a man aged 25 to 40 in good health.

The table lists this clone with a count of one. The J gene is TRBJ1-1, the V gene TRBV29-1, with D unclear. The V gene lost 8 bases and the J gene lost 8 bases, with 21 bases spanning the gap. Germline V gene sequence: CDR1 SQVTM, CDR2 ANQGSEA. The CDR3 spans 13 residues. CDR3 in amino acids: CSPQNPEAGEAFF. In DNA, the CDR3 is TGCAGCCCTCAAAACCCAGAGGCCGGAGAAGCTTTCTTT.

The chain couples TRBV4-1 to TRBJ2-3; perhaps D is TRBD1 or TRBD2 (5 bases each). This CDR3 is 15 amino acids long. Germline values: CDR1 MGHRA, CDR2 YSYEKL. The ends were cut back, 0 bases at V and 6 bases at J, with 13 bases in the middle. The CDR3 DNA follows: TGCGCCAGCAGCCAAGAACCAGGGAGTCTTGATACGCAGTATTTT. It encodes CASSQEPGSLDTQYF.